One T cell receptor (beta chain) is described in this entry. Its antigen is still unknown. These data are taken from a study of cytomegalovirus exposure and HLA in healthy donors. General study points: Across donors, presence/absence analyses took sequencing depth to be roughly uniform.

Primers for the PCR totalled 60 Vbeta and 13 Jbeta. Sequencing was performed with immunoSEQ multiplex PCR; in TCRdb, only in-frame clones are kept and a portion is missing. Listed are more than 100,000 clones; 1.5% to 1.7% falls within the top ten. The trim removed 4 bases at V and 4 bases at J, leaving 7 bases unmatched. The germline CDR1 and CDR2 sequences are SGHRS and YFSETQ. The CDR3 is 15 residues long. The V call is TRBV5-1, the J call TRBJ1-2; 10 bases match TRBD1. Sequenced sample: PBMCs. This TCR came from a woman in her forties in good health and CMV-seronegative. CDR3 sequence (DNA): TGCGCCAGCAGCCCTGGACAGGGGGGGATCTATGGCTACACCTTC. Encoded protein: CASSPGQGGIYGYTF.